The rows below give T cell receptor beta chains drawn from one sample of a study of blood T cell repertoires in COVID-19. Profiled with immunoSEQ multiplex PCR; TCRdb holds only in-frame clones, not every one. Of about 59,000 clones listed, around 80% are singletons. Sequenced: peripheral blood. Source of these receptors: an elderly man with acute or convalescent COVID-19. The CDR3 runs from the conserved cysteine through the conserved F or W. D genes are given only for firm matches. Clone size is shown for a subset of rows, as once, few, many or a class of expanded clone.

>.|TRBD2|TRBJ2-7|TRBV2
CASTESSGRSYEQYF
TGTGCCAGCACCGAATCTAGCGGGAGGAGTTACGAGCAGTACTTC
>.|.|TRBJ2-7|TRBV2
CASRSFHGEQYF
TGTGCCAGCAGGTCGTTCCACGGGGAGCAGTACTTC
>.|.|TRBJ1-2|TRBV5-5
CASSLQVANYGYTF
TGTGCCAGCAGCTTGCAGGTCGCTAACTATGGCTACACCTTC
>few|.|TRBJ1-2|TRBV28
CASSKITAYGYTF
TGTGCCAGCAGTAAAATAACAGCTTATGGCTACACCTTC
>.|.|TRBJ1-1|TRBV20-1
CSASELSQAEAFF
TGCAGTGCTAGTGAGTTGAGCCAGGCTGAAGCTTTCTTT
>.|.|TRBJ1-5|TRBV6-5
CASRSGGSNQPQHF
TGTGCCAGCAGGTCCGGGGGGAGCAATCAGCCCCAGCATTTT
>few|TRBD1|TRBJ2-1|TRBV6-1
CASSEGGQSYNEQFF
TGTGCCAGCAGTGAAGGGGGACAGTCATACAATGAGCAGTTCTTC
>.|TRBD1|TRBJ1-6|TRBV19
CASSIGGQNNSPLHF
TGTGCCAGTAGTATTGGGGGACAGAATAATTCACCCCTCCACTTT
>.|.|TRBJ2-5|TRBV5-1
CASSLVQETQYF
TGCGCCAGCAGCTTGGTACAAGAGACCCAGTACTTC
>.|TRBD1|TRBJ2-2|TRBV11-3
CASSSDRVSNTGELFF
TGTGCCAGCAGCTCCGACAGGGTCTCGAACACCGGGGAGCTGTTTTTT
>.|TRBD2|TRBJ2-3|TRBV7-9
CASSPLAGRTTDTQYF
TGTGCCAGCAGCCCATTAGCGGGGAGGACCACAGATACGCAGTATTTT
>.|TRBD2|TRBJ2-1|TRBV7-2
CASSLVVSSGGARYNEQFF
TGTGCCAGCAGCTTAGTGGTATCTAGCGGGGGGGCCCGTTACAATGAGCAGTTCTTC
>.|TRBD1|TRBJ1-4|TRBV5-1
CASSLGQGGEKLFF
TGCGCCAGCAGCTTGGGGCAGGGGGGTGAAAAACTGTTTTTT
>few|.|TRBJ2-2|TRBV7-8
CASRGGRDTGELFF
TGTGCCAGCAGGGGAGGCAGGGACACCGGGGAGCTGTTTTTT
>.|TRBD1|TRBJ2-2|TRBV5-1
CASSPPGQANTGELFF
TGCGCCAGCAGCCCCCCGGGACAGGCGAACACCGGGGAGCTGTTTTTT
>.|TRBD1|TRBJ1-1|TRBV7-9
CASSTAGTGNTEAFF
TGTGCCAGCAGCACAGCCGGGACAGGGAACACTGAAGCTTTCTTT
>.|TRBD2|TRBJ2-7|TRBV5-1
CASSRTGTSVSEQYF
TGCGCCAGCAGTAGGACCGGGACTAGCGTATCCGAGCAGTACTTC
>once|.|TRBJ1-3|TRBV7-9
CASRNPGRDRNTIYF
TGTGCCAGCAGAAATCCGGGACGGGACAGAAACACCATATATTTT
>.|.|TRBJ2-7|TRBV5-5
CASSLAASVAEQYF
TGTGCCAGCAGCTTGGCTGCTAGCGTCGCCGAGCAGTACTTC
>.|TRBD1|TRBJ1-1|TRBV5-1
CASSLEQGRTEAFF
TGCGCCAGCAGCTTGGAACAGGGGCGGACTGAAGCTTTCTTT
>.|TRBD2|TRBJ2-1|TRBV5-4
CASKRWLAGGSYNEQFF
TGTGCCAGCAAAAGGTGGCTAGCGGGGGGGTCATACAATGAGCAGTTCTTC
>.|.|TRBJ2-3|TRBV5-1
CASEREGGQSDTQYF
TGCGCCAGCGAAAGGGAGGGGGGGCAATCAGATACGCAGTATTTT
>.|TRBD2|TRBJ2-1|TRBV24-1
CATSTAGMSSYNEQFF
TGTGCCACCAGTACAGCGGGAATGAGCTCCTACAATGAGCAGTTCTTC
>.|TRBD1|TRBJ1-6|TRBV11-3
CASSMGQSNSPLHF
TGTGCCAGCAGCATGGGACAGTCTAATTCACCCCTCCACTTT
>.|.|TRBJ2-7|TRBV3-1/TRBV3-2
CASSPRQAVNEQYF
TGTGCCAGCAGCCCCAGACAAGCCGTCAACGAGCAGTACTTC
>.|.|TRBJ1-2|TRBV2
CASILDSPYGYTF
.
>.|.|TRBJ1-5|TRBV10-3
CAISDPEEEYSNQPQHF
TGTGCCATCAGTGATCCCGAGGAAGAATATAGCAATCAGCCCCAGCATTTT
>.|TRBD2|TRBJ2-5|TRBV5-1
CASSLGSGFYKETQYF
TGCGCCAGCAGCTTAGGTAGCGGGTTTTACAAAGAGACCCAGTACTTC
>.|.|TRBJ1-1|TRBV5-4
CASSSWNTEAFF
TGTGCCAGCAGCTCCTGGAACACTGAAGCTTTCTTT
>once|TRBD1|TRBJ1-1|TRBV11-2
CASSWTGARNTEAFF
TGTGCCAGCAGCTGGACAGGGGCTCGGAACACTGAAGCTTTCTTT
>few|TRBD1|TRBJ2-2|TRBV10-1
CASSDPGTGNTGELFF
TGCGCCAGCAGTGATCCCGGGACAGGGAACACCGGGGAGCTGTTTTTT
>few|TRBD2|TRBJ2-7|TRBV13
CASSLGASGPGEQYF
TGTGCCAGCAGCTTAGGCGCTAGCGGGCCCGGCGAGCAGTACTTC
>.|.|TRBJ2-1|TRBV11-3
CASSPPKARPTSIEQFF
TGTGCCAGCAGCCCACCTAAAGCTAGGCCCACGTCAATTGAGCAGTTCTTC
>.|.|TRBJ1-1|TRBV5-1
CASSQTGILSQAFF
TGCGCCAGCAGCCAGACAGGAATCCTCTCCCAAGCTTTCTTT
>.|TRBD2|TRBJ2-2|TRBV11-3
CASTGLAGGLANTGELFF
TGTGCCAGCACGGGACTAGCGGGAGGGCTTGCGAACACCGGGGAGCTGTTTTTT
>.|TRBD2|TRBJ2-1|TRBV27
CASSRGLAGGSEQFF
TGTGCCAGCAGTCGCGGACTAGCGGGAGGTAGCGAGCAGTTCTTC
>.|TRBD2|TRBJ2-5|TRBV2
CASSKSGLAGGQETQYF
TGTGCCAGCAGTAAATCGGGACTAGCGGGAGGGCAAGAGACCCAGTACTTC
>.|TRBD2|TRBJ2-1|TRBV24-1
CATSDQTSGRAGNEQFF
TGTGCCACCAGTGATCAGACTAGCGGGAGGGCAGGGAATGAGCAGTTCTTC
>.|TRBD1|TRBJ2-3|TRBV18
CASSQTGQLSDTQYF
TGTGCCAGCTCACAGACAGGGCAGTTGTCAGATACGCAGTATTTT
>.|.|TRBJ2-1|TRBV6-6
CASSYSQGRNEQFF
TGTGCCAGCAGTTACAGTCAGGGGAGAAATGAGCAGTTCTTC
>.|TRBD1|TRBJ2-7|TRBV5-1
CASSQTGGQPYEQYF
TGCGCCAGCAGCCAAACAGGGGGACAACCCTACGAGCAGTACTTC
>once|.|TRBJ1-3|TRBV3-1/TRBV3-2
CASSQGQGNTIYF
TGTGCCAGCAGCCAAGGGCAGGGAAACACCATATATTTT
>.|.|TRBJ1-2|TRBV19
CASSIQGSSGYTF
TGTGCCAGTAGTATACAGGGGTCTTCTGGCTACACCTTC
>few|TRBD2|TRBJ2-2|TRBV5-4
CASSFTSGETGELFF
TGTGCCAGCAGCTTTACTAGCGGGGAGACCGGGGAGCTGTTTTTT
>.|.|TRBJ1-1|TRBV12-2
CASRLPEDRFNTEAFF
TGTGCAAGTCGCTTACCCGAAGACAGGTTCAACACTGAAGCTTTCTTT
>.|.|TRBJ2-7|TRBV19
CASSIGGFGEQYF
TGTGCCAGTAGTATTGGGGGGTTCGGCGAGCAGTACTTC
>.|.|TRBJ1-1|TRBV6-5
CASSYSGVNTEAFF
TGTGCCAGCAGTTACTCAGGGGTGAACACTGAAGCTTTCTTT
>.|TRBD1|TRBJ2-2|TRBV7-2
CASSSSPGQGGTGELFF
TGTGCCAGCAGCTCATCCCCGGGACAGGGGGGAACCGGGGAGCTGTTTTTT
>.|TRBD1|TRBJ1-2|TRBV5-5
CASSSRWTGSFYTF
TGTGCCAGCAGCTCCCGGTGGACAGGGTCCTTTTACACCTTC
>.|TRBD2|TRBJ2-3|TRBV11-3
CASRLLAGVSDTQYF
TGTGCCAGCAGGCTTCTAGCGGGAGTCTCAGATACGCAGTATTTT
>.|TRBD1|TRBJ1-4|TRBV2
CASTLGQGGEKLFF
TGTGCCAGCACCTTGGGACAGGGTGGCGAAAAACTGTTTTTT
>.|.|TRBJ2-5|TRBV3-1/TRBV3-2
CASSHQQETQYF
TGTGCCAGCAGCCACCAACAGGAGACCCAGTACTTC
>.|.|TRBJ1-1|TRBV3-1/TRBV3-2
CASSQMLNTEAFF
TGTGCCAGCAGTCAGATGTTGAACACTGAAGCTTTCTTT